This T cell receptor (beta chain) is from a study of T cell changes during pregnancy in multiple sclerosis. The CDR3 extends over 15 amino acids. V gave up 1 base and J gave up 0 bases; unmatched junction bases: 2. The V gene's germline CDR1 is LNHDA and CDR2 SQIVND (reference sequence). Only in-frame clones appear in the TCRdb table, and some are missing; sequencing was by immunoSEQ multiplex PCR. Of around 30,000 clones detected, 90% to 95% appear once; the ten largest clones hold roughly 5.7%. Specimen: CD8+ T cells from peripheral blood mononuclear cells, collected before pregnancy. The J gene is TRBJ1-1, the V gene TRBV19, with 7 bases fitting TRBD1. The receptor's source is a female donor with multiple sclerosis, enrolled in a pregnancy study. In DNA form, the CDR3 reads TGTGCCAGTAGTATAGGGGACAGCATGAACACTGAAGCTTTCTTT. Translated, it gives CASSIGDSMNTEAFF. The full variable domain, rest sourced from reference TRBV19 and TRBJ1-1, is DGGITQSPKYLFRKEGQNVTLSCEQNLNHDAMYWYRQDPGQGLRLIYYSQIVNDFQKGDIAEGYSVSREKKESFPLTVTSAQKNPTAFYLCASSIGDSMNTEAFFGQGTRLTVV.